The 12 T cell receptor beta chains listed next were all sequenced from one sample in a study of T cell responses to AZD1222 COVID-19 vaccine. TCRdb keeps only in-frame clones here, not all; method: immunoSEQ multiplex PCR. Among about 150,000 clones listed, about 90% were seen once. The specimen was peripheral blood, collected 28 days after the second AZD1222 dose. These TCRs come from an adult who received the AZD1222 COVID-19 vaccine.

The rearrangement joins TRBV27 to TRBJ1-5; 7 nucleotides align to TRBD1. Germline loops: CDR1 MNHEY, CDR2 SMNVEV (reference sequence). This CDR3 has 15 amino acids. The junction had 9 bases not matched to a gene; V was cut back by 6 bases and J by 4 bases. CDR3 sequence: CASRPGQRSNQPQHF. The CDR3 DNA is TGTGCCAGCAGACCGGGACAGAGATCGAATCAGCCCCAGCATTTT.

The chain links TRBV2 to TRBJ2-3, with 16 bases matching TRBD2. The CDR3 is 19 residues long. Germline V gene lookup returns CDR1 SNHLY and CDR2 FYNNEI. V was pared by 6 bases and J by 3 bases, with 12 bases of the junction left unmatched. CDR3 amino acids: CASSFPPGLAGGRTDTQYF. CDR3 in DNA: TGTGCCAGCAGCTTCCCCCCGGGACTAGCGGGGGGGAGGACAGATACGCAGTATTTT.

The rearrangement links TRBV6-4 to TRBJ2-1; maybe TRBD1 (6 bases). In germline, CDR1 is MRHNA, CDR2 SNTAGT. The V end was cut by 0 bases, the J end by 8 bases, with 11 bases between. The CDR3 has 14 residues. The CDR3 sequence: CASSDSPGAHEQFF. In DNA, the CDR3 is TGTGCCAGCAGTGACTCGCCAGGGGCCCATGAGCAGTTCTTC.

The chain combines TRBV15 with TRBJ2-1; 8 bases are shared with TRBD2. V shed 0 bases, J shed 0 bases, and the junction held 7 bases outside the gene matches. The CDR3 is 18 residues long. Germline-derived CDR1 and CDR2 are LNHNV and YYDKDF (reference sequence). CDR3 sequence reads: CATSRDLERGSSYNEQFF. CDR3 bases: TGTGCCACCAGCAGAGATCTGGAGCGGGGGAGCTCCTACAATGAGCAGTTCTTC.

The V call is TRBV7-9, the J call TRBJ2-1; a possible D gene is TRBD2 (5 bases). The CDR3 consists of 15 residues. With 6 bases removed from V and 0 bases from J, the gap between germline ends came to 12 bases. Per the germline V gene, CDR1 is SEHNR and CDR2 is FQNEAQ (reference sequence). The DNA of the CDR3 is TGTGCCAGCAGTAGGACTCTCGGCTCCTACAATGAGCAGTTCTTC. Translation gives CASSRTLGSYNEQFF.

This chain connects TRBV14 to TRBJ2-7; weak D call: TRBD2 (7 bases). The germline V and J ends were trimmed by 5 bases and 6 bases, with 17 bases remaining between them. CDR3 length equals 14 residues. Germline lookup yields CDR1 SGHDN and CDR2 FVKESK. CDR3 in amino acids: CASSRKSRGAEQYF. For the CDR3, the DNA is TGTGCCAGCAGCAGGAAGAGTCGGGGGGCCGAGCAGTACTTC.

The chain uses TRBV7-2 and TRBJ2-7; D call uncertain. The CDR3 sequence is 14 residues long. Germline V gives CDR1 SGHTA, CDR2 FQGNSA. V was pared by 5 bases and J by 1 base, with 12 bases between. The CDR3 is CASSLSGASYEQYF. For the CDR3, the DNA is TGTGCCAGCAGCCTATCAGGTGCTTCCTACGAGCAGTACTTC. The full variable domain, rest sourced from reference TRBV7-2 and TRBJ2-7, is GAGVSQSPSNKVTEKGKDVELRCDPISGHTALYWYRQSLGQGLEFLIYFQGNSAPDKSGLPSDRFSAERTGGSVSTLTIQRTQQEDSAVYLCASSLSGASYEQYFGPGTRLTVT.

The V gene is TRBV6-2 or TRBV6-3, the J gene TRBJ2-5; D is uncertain. Germline lookup yields CDR1 MNHEY and CDR2 SVGEGT. V lost 4 bases to trimming and J lost 7 bases, with 13 bases between them. CDR3 size: 13 residues. CDR3 DNA: TGTGCCAGCAGTTCTCTAAGCGATGGGACCCAGTACTTC. Its translation is CASSSLSDGTQYF.

The chain links TRBV7-2 to TRBJ2-2; D possibly corresponds to TRBD2 (6 bases). The CDR3 is 19 amino acids. Trimming shortened V by 5 bases and J by 0 bases, and 22 bases separated the two germline ends. The germline gives CDR1 SGHTA, CDR2 FQGNSA. CDR3 residues: CASSAALWEAGTNTGELFF. The CDR3 region has the DNA TGTGCCAGCAGCGCAGCCTTGTGGGAGGCGGGGACGAACACCGGGGAGCTGTTTTTT.

The chain links TRBV11-3 to TRBJ2-1; TRBD2 matches 12 bases. The CDR3 is made up of 16 amino acids. Looked up from germline, CDR1 is SGHNT and CDR2 is YENEEA. The V gene end was trimmed by 3 bases and the J gene end by 9 bases; junction bases not matched to a gene: 9. This CDR3 is CASSFLTSGRQGEQFF. DNA of the CDR3: TGTGCCAGCAGCTTCCTGACTAGCGGGAGACAGGGTGAGCAGTTCTTC.

The chain has TRBV7-8 and TRBJ2-2; no clear D gene. Per the germline V gene, CDR1 is SGHVS and CDR2 is FQNEAQ. V was shortened by 1 base and J by 6 bases, with 12 bases between the two germline ends. This CDR3 is built from 15 residues. This CDR3 reads CASSLVGPLPGELFF. CDR3 sequence (DNA): TGTGCCAGCAGCTTAGTAGGGCCCCTCCCCGGGGAGCTGTTTTTT.

The gene calls are TRBV3-1 (or the pseudogene TRBV3-2) and TRBJ2-3; 11 bases are a match to TRBD2. The CDR3 is 18 amino acids. Germline loops: CDR1 LGHDT, CDR2 YNNKEL (reference sequence). Losses at the gene ends were 1 base for V and 0 bases for J; bases not matched to a gene: 6. The CDR3 is CASSQGLAGGVSTDTQYF. In nucleotides, the CDR3 is TGTGCCAGCAGCCAAGGGTTAGCGGGAGGGGTAAGCACAGATACGCAGTATTTT.